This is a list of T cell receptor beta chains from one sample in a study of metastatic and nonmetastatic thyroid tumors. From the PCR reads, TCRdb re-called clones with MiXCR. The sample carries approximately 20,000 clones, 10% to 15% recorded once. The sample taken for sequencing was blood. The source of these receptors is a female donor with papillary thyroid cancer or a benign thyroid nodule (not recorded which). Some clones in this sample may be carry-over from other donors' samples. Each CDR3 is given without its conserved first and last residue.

cdr3_aa: ASSAIAGDIYNERF; v_call: TRBV6-1; j_call: TRBJ2-1
cdr3_aa: ASSKQKISGMGTDTQY; v_call: TRBV19; j_call: TRBJ2-3
cdr3_aa: ASRPQGTPGSGELF; v_call: TRBV28; j_call: TRBJ2-2
cdr3_aa: ASSPCAGLADNNEQF; v_call: TRBV27; j_call: TRBJ2-1
cdr3_aa: SVEVQLNTEAF; v_call: TRBV29-1; j_call: TRBJ1-1
cdr3_aa: ASSQGPETDLYNEQF; v_call: TRBV4-3; j_call: TRBJ2-1
cdr3_aa: ASSFGVGRAF; v_call: TRBV12-3/TRBV12-4; j_call: TRBJ1-1
cdr3_aa: ASSYSLGSQDEKLF; v_call: TRBV6-5; j_call: TRBJ1-4
cdr3_aa: ASINSDSYEQY; v_call: TRBV2; j_call: TRBJ2-7
cdr3_aa: ASSYSGTGNNQPQH; v_call: TRBV6-5; j_call: TRBJ1-5
cdr3_aa: ASSPGQSYGYT; v_call: TRBV18; j_call: TRBJ1-2
cdr3_aa: ASNRQGIDEQY; v_call: TRBV9; j_call: TRBJ2-7
cdr3_aa: ASSPRGGDTDTQY; v_call: TRBV9; j_call: TRBJ2-3
cdr3_aa: ASSYSMRSNEQF; v_call: TRBV6-6; j_call: TRBJ2-1
cdr3_aa: ASSPTVNTEAF; v_call: TRBV12-3/TRBV12-4; j_call: TRBJ1-1
cdr3_aa: ASSSRDGGFNYGYT; v_call: TRBV5-1; j_call: TRBJ1-2
cdr3_aa: ASSDGLMGEKLF; v_call: TRBV6-2/TRBV6-3; j_call: TRBJ1-4
cdr3_aa: AGGVNGELF; v_call: TRBV7-7; j_call: TRBJ2-2
cdr3_aa: ASSDGGDYNEQF; v_call: TRBV6-1; j_call: TRBJ2-1
cdr3_aa: ASSFGDPVGGYT; v_call: TRBV12-3/TRBV12-4; j_call: TRBJ1-2
cdr3_aa: ASKGVVIQPQH; v_call: TRBV28; j_call: TRBJ1-5
cdr3_aa: ATRGQGDTGELF; v_call: TRBV6-2/TRBV6-3; j_call: TRBJ2-2
cdr3_aa: ASSFLGLEAF; v_call: TRBV28; j_call: TRBJ1-1
cdr3_aa: ASSISSGANVLT; v_call: TRBV12-3/TRBV12-4; j_call: TRBJ2-6
cdr3_aa: ASSLLFQERT; v_call: TRBV7-2; j_call: TRBJ1-2
cdr3_aa: ASSVVGTGLEQF; v_call: TRBV9; j_call: TRBJ2-1
cdr3_aa: ARLPRLAGYNEQF; v_call: TRBV28; j_call: TRBJ2-1
cdr3_aa: ASRGGAVSNEKLF; v_call: TRBV4-1; j_call: TRBJ1-4
cdr3_aa: ATKPGTGVVTGELF; v_call: TRBV30; j_call: TRBJ2-2
cdr3_aa: ASSQGNEQF; v_call: TRBV7-2; j_call: TRBJ2-1
cdr3_aa: ASSRVTGTTGELL; v_call: TRBV4-3; j_call: TRBJ2-2
cdr3_aa: ASRKRGRTNYGYT; v_call: TRBV12-3/TRBV12-4; j_call: TRBJ1-2
cdr3_aa: SANLRETTEAF; v_call: TRBV20-1; j_call: TRBJ1-1
cdr3_aa: ASSAITGDIYNEQF; v_call: TRBV6-2/TRBV6-3; j_call: TRBJ2-1
cdr3_aa: AIRTGDRPNEKLF; v_call: TRBV10-3; j_call: TRBJ1-4
cdr3_aa: ASILPWSSYEQY; v_call: TRBV28; j_call: TRBJ2-7
cdr3_aa: ASSLGIGTGANNEQF; v_call: TRBV4-2; j_call: TRBJ2-1
cdr3_aa: ASSLEFSLAITDTQY; v_call: TRBV11-3; j_call: TRBJ2-3
cdr3_aa: ASSPPPGTHSGNTIY; v_call: TRBV6-5; j_call: TRBJ1-3
cdr3_aa: ASSFQRGVTDTQY; v_call: TRBV27; j_call: TRBJ2-3
cdr3_aa: ASSPRGERASYEQY; v_call: TRBV11-1; j_call: TRBJ2-7